This T cell receptor (beta chain) is from a study of T cells in Graves' hyperthyroidism and ophthalmopathy. Study-wide results and caveats: Most clonotypes expanded in the thyroid (above 0.001) were also present in blood. The model forecast ophthalmopathy, anticipating it by a median around 6.5 months before onset.

A remark on this clonotype: Its antigen remains unknown.

It was RNA transcripts that yielded the amplified TCR beta CDR3 regions. During a first-round RT-PCR of the TCR CDR3, the HTBI primer set was used. One entry per CDR3 protein results from TCRdb running MiXCR on the multiplex PCR reads. The data show about half a million distinct CDR3 sequences, with around 20% seen just once and around a quarter held by the top ten. J lost 1 base, V lost 0 bases, and 4 bases had no gene match. This CDR3 is 15 amino acids long. Germline assignment: CDR1 DFQATT and CDR2 SNEGSKA (reference sequence). Sequenced input: blood. This TCR derives from a man aged 18 to 35 with Graves' hyperthyroidism. The V call is TRBV20-1, the J call TRBJ2-7; 9 bases align to TRBD1. CDR3 sequence: CSARDSGQGSYEQYF. In DNA form, the CDR3 reads TGCAGTGCTAGAGATTCAGGACAGGGGTCCTACGAGCAGTACTTC.